What follows is one T cell receptor beta chain and its context. The antigen it binds to is not known. No base quality values were provided; no much bigger clone lies one nucleotide off. The time point label corresponds to: about 28 days (+/-7) after the second vaccine dose. Because spike-specific TCR depth and breadth did not differ between the two schedules, AZD1222 recipients who got a second dose at roughly 4 weeks were pooled with those who got a second dose at roughly 12 weeks. Vaccinee samples were obtained from the UK trials COV001 and COV002, which included a single-blind randomized controlled phase 2/3 trial of AZD1222 (ChAdOx1 nCoV-19) in healthy adults. Trial participant PBMC samples were collected at day 0 and day 28 after the second dose for TCRbeta chain sequencing. The record originates from a study of T cell responses to AZD1222 COVID-19 vaccine (dated by TCRdb to the early 2020s). For context, the study as a whole: A total of 233 trial participants underwent TCR sequencing, of whom 200 to 220 had received two doses of AZD1222 and about 26 had received two doses of the MenACWY control vaccine. Enrollment into the trials was organized by age into subgroups of 18-55, 56-69 and 70-plus years, and those subgroups contained about 160, 30 and 59 TCR-sequenced participants, respectively. General study outcomes and caveats: Most participants were white British and females outnumbered males, and the authors suggested that clonal diversity may have been underestimated. Because no day 14 peak-response samples were available, repertoires were characterized only after the peak T cell response. Conclusions about previously exposed vaccinees were limited because only a handful of AZD1222 recipients were SARS-CoV-2 seropositive at baseline. A significant rise in spike-specific TCR breadth and depth was observed after two AZD1222 doses relative to day 0 and relative to MenACWY recipients. Vaccine-associated CD4 TCRs spanned the whole spike protein, with dominant responses in regions 160-218 and 743-854. The 56-69-year group was small, and its depth increase did not reach significance, likely because of low power. Nearly half of unique spike-specific TCRs reportedly recognized epitopes outside regions mutated in the B.1.351 and B.1.1.7 variants.

Spanning cysteine to phenylalanine, the CDR3 consists of 15 amino acids. The retained sequence is limited to the CDR3, 45 bases, with the frame set at the first base. Germline trimming amounts to 7 bases on V and 7 bases on J, with 12 as the count of junction bases outside the gene matches. CDR1 KGHDR and CDR2 SFDVKD were looked up in the germline V gene. The CDR3 regions of human TCRbeta chains were subjected to immunosequencing. The source study handled its data this way. TCRs in the repertoires were matched against a reference library of SARS-CoV-2-specific TCRs that had been generated with the MIRA antigen-specificity platform. Breadth was defined as the fraction of unique TCRs that were SARS-CoV-2-associated. Depth was defined as the fraction of total T cells that were SARS-CoV-2-associated. Each spike-specific TCR was assigned to its reactive spike region and to a CD4 or CD8 class using the MIRA data. Log10-transformed breadth and depth values were compared by one-way ANOVA with Sidak's multiple comparisons tests. The immuneACCESS repertoire file appears here via TCRdb, limited to in-frame rearrangements. These files lack a portion of the clones; in checked studies, under half of the deficit traces to unresolved V genes, and the cause of the others is not known. D and trimming were read from the DNA, whereas the V and J calls and clone size are those reported in that table. The sample yields some 110,000 clones; more than 70% were counted once. The ten largest clones add up to just under 4.5% of the sample.

Recombination joined TRBV24-1 with TRBJ2-1, with 7 bases matching TRBD1. Sequenced material: peripheral blood, taken 28 days after the second AZD1222 dose. This TCR came from an adult who received the AZD1222 COVID-19 vaccine. For the CDR3, the sequence is CATSHGDSTQNEQFF. The DNA sequence is TGTGCCACCAGCCACGGGGACAGTACACAGAATGAGCAGTTCTTC.